A selection of T cell receptor beta chains follows, all from one sample in a study of control samples from healthy donors and cancer patients. Sequencing used immunoSEQ multiplex PCR; TCRdb keeps in-frame clones, though not all of them. The table has 75,000 to 95,000 clones, around nine tenths seen once. The specimen was blood. The origin of the receptors is a woman in her forties or fifties in good health. Both conserved end residues are trimmed from each CDR3. Each record gives: J gene, V gene, CDR3 protein.

J gene: TRBJ1-2
V gene: TRBV3-1/TRBV3-2
CDR3 protein: ASSQGLSAET

J gene: TRBJ1-4
V gene: TRBV11-2
CDR3 protein: ASSLDRGSEKLF

J gene: TRBJ2-4
V gene: TRBV2
CDR3 protein: ASRDVNIQY

J gene: TRBJ1-2
V gene: TRBV28
CDR3 protein: ASSLNLAGGNYGYT

J gene: TRBJ1-1
V gene: TRBV3-1/TRBV3-2
CDR3 protein: ASSQSVNTEAF

J gene: TRBJ2-1
V gene: TRBV5-1
CDR3 protein: ASSFPWGQGANEQF

J gene: TRBJ2-4
V gene: TRBV6-6
CDR3 protein: ASSSQTVYY

J gene: TRBJ1-1
V gene: TRBV6-6
CDR3 protein: ASSPTGAEAF

J gene: TRBJ2-7
V gene: TRBV7-8
CDR3 protein: ASSLDPGGANEQY

J gene: TRBJ1-3
V gene: TRBV28
CDR3 protein: ASVDWSGNTIY

J gene: TRBJ2-1
V gene: TRBV14
CDR3 protein: ASSHGGKGFSNKIIYYNEQF

J gene: TRBJ1-2
V gene: TRBV29-1
CDR3 protein: SARRDNYGYT

J gene: TRBJ1-6
V gene: TRBV6-6
CDR3 protein: ASSYPHGQAQSPLH

J gene: TRBJ1-1
V gene: TRBV5-8
CDR3 protein: ASSPGWKATEAF

J gene: TRBJ2-4
V gene: TRBV6-2/TRBV6-3
CDR3 protein: ASSYGRLLAKNIQY

J gene: TRBJ2-1
V gene: TRBV12-1
CDR3 protein: ASSPGRGGNNEQF

J gene: TRBJ1-1
V gene: TRBV9
CDR3 protein: ASSPTDRATEAF

J gene: TRBJ1-3
V gene: TRBV9
CDR3 protein: ASSGGNPSSGNTIY

J gene: TRBJ2-2
V gene: TRBV5-1
CDR3 protein: ASRTGLTDAGELF

J gene: TRBJ2-1
V gene: TRBV9
CDR3 protein: ASSRGDVGNEQF

J gene: TRBJ1-1
V gene: TRBV6-5
CDR3 protein: ASRPGQGAEAF

J gene: TRBJ2-4
V gene: TRBV5-6
CDR3 protein: ASSLGRNIQY

J gene: TRBJ1-4
V gene: TRBV5-1
CDR3 protein: ASRRDKEKLF

J gene: TRBJ2-2
V gene: TRBV20-1
CDR3 protein: SASRAASKGGELF